Shown below are 23 T cell receptor beta chains from a single sample sequenced in a study of T cell changes during pregnancy in multiple sclerosis. Generated by immunoSEQ multiplex PCR, the TCRdb table keeps only in-frame clones and is missing some. The table has approximately 57,000 clones, 85% to 95% seen once. The specimen was peripheral blood, collected after pregnancy. Source of these receptors: a female donor in good health, enrolled as a control in a pregnancy study.

This clone occurred a few times. The chain combines TRBV5-4 with TRBJ1-3; D possibly corresponds to TRBD1 (5 bases). CDR3 length: 15 amino acids. Trimming removed 0 bases from V and 2 bases from J, with 9 bases in between. Germline assignment: CDR1 SGHNT and CDR2 YYREEE (reference sequence). CDR3 sequence (DNA): TGTGCCAGCAGCTTGGCTGACAGTACTGGAAACACCATATATTTT. Translating it yields CASSLADSTGNTIYF.

The chain has TRBV11-2 and TRBJ1-1; D unclear. The CDR3 is 11 amino acids. Trimming took off 5 bases at V and 4 bases at J, with 5 bases between the two ends. From germline, CDR1 is SGHAT and CDR2 FQNNGV. For the CDR3, the DNA is TGTGCCAGCAGCCGGTTCACTGAAGCTTTCTTT. It codes for CASSRFTEAFF.

The CDR3 coding sequence is TGTGCCAGCAGTTACTACGGGGACACCGGGGAGCTGTTTTTT. It encodes CASSYYGDTGELFF. The V call is TRBV6-5, the J call TRBJ2-2; D may be TRBD2 (5 bases). The V end was cut by 1 base, the J end by 3 bases, with 6 bases between. This CDR3 has 14 amino acids. From germline, CDR1 is MNHEY and CDR2 SVGAGI.

The count of this clone is one. The V call is TRBV4-3, the J call TRBJ2-2, with 7 nucleotides matching TRBD2. CDR3 size: 19 residues. V lost 0 bases, J lost 2 bases, and 12 bases stayed unmatched. The V gene's germline CDR1 is LGHNA and CDR2 YSLEER. CDR3 amino acids: CASSQEVEKGGPNTGELFF. The CDR3 DNA sequence: TGCGCCAGCAGCCAAGAAGTAGAGAAGGGAGGGCCAAACACCGGGGAGCTGTTTTTT.

V gene TRBV30 combines with J gene TRBJ2-5, with 13 bases that match TRBD2. V trimming: 0 bases; J trimming: 5 bases; junction bases outside the gene matches: 0. The CDR3 covers 14 residues. Germline CDR1 reads GTSNPN; CDR2 reads SVGIG (reference sequence). Written as DNA, the CDR3 is TGTGCCTGGAGTGTGGGACTAGCGGGGGAGACCCAGTACTTC. It is translated as CAWSVGLAGETQYF.

The gene calls are TRBV4-3 and TRBJ2-1; a possible D gene is TRBD1 (5 bases). CDR1 LGHNA and CDR2 YSLEER come from the germline V gene. This CDR3 is 17 amino acids long. Trimming removed 3 bases at V and 6 bases at J, with 21 bases between. CDR3 sequence reads: CASSHPTAGHTGNEQFF. As DNA, the CDR3 is TGCGCCAGCAGCCATCCTACCGCAGGACACACCGGCAATGAGCAGTTCTTC.

This chain joins TRBV4-2 and TRBJ2-7; tentative D call: TRBD1 (6 bases). V lost 0 bases and J 7 bases, leaving 16 bases between the germline ends. This CDR3 region has 15 residues. Germline-derived CDR1 and CDR2 are LGHNA and YNFKEQ. CDR3 in amino acids: CASSQDGGRPGEQYF. The CDR3 bases are TGTGCCAGCAGCCAAGATGGGGGCCGTCCGGGGGAGCAGTACTTC.

The rearrangement links TRBV5-1 to TRBJ1-1; a possible D gene is TRBD1 (5 bases). The CDR3 loop spans 14 amino acids. CDR1 SGHRS and CDR2 YFSETQ come from the germline V gene. Trimming stripped 0 bases from V and 0 bases from J, with 6 bases between. The CDR3 DNA is TGCGCCAGCAGCTTGGCACAGGTGAACACTGAAGCTTTCTTT. Translated, it gives CASSLAQVNTEAFF.

The chain combines TRBV5-1 with TRBJ2-5; D possibly corresponds to TRBD1 (6 bases). The CDR3 is made up of 15 amino acids. Germline loops: CDR1 SGHRS, CDR2 YFSETQ. V lost 1 base and J 4 bases, leaving 14 bases between the germline ends. CDR3 protein: CASSLWGQGRETQYF. The CDR3 DNA is TGCGCCAGCAGCTTGTGGGGCCAGGGGCGAGAGACCCAGTACTTC.

This clone was observed once. One end of the junction does not line up with germline, which may come from a read error. This chain uses TRBV7-9 with TRBJ2-7, with 8 bases fitting TRBD1. This CDR3 has 14 amino acids. Germline V lookup: CDR1 SEHNR, CDR2 FQNEAQ (reference sequence). For the CDR3, the DNA is TGTGCCAGCAGCTTAAGGGGACAGGTGGAGCACCAGGACTTC. Protein product: CASSLRGQVEHQDF.

The V gene is TRBV28, the J gene TRBJ2-7; TRBD2 is a possible D gene (6 bases). The CDR3 covers 14 residues. The V gene's germline CDR1 is MDHEN and CDR2 SYDVKM. V lost 4 bases and J lost 3, with 13 bases in between. CDR3 sequence (DNA): TGTGCCAGCAGTTCGTCGACTAGGAACTACGAGCAGTACTTC. It translates to CASSSSTRNYEQYF.

The V and J genes are TRBV6-1 and TRBJ1-6; 7 positions match TRBD1. CDR3 size: 15 residues. The V segment lost 1 base and the J segment 10 bases; nucleotides outside the gene matches: 7. Per germline, CDR1 MNHNS and CDR2 SASEGT. The CDR3 DNA reads as TGTGCCAGCAGTGAAGGAACAGGGGAAGGATCACCCCTCCACTTT. It yields the protein CASSEGTGEGSPLHF.

This chain joins TRBV18 and TRBJ2-6; TRBD1 might be the D (5 bases). Germline CDR1 is KGHSH and CDR2 is LQKENI. V was clipped by 5 bases and J by 0 bases, with 14 bases between them. The CDR3 is 17 residues long. The CDR3 sequence is CASSRQGAFSGANVLTF. The CDR3, as DNA: TGTGCCAGCTCAAGGCAGGGTGCATTCTCTGGGGCCAACGTCCTGACTTTC.

This chain joins TRBV19 and TRBJ2-1; 10 nucleotides line up with TRBD1. CDR1 LNHDA and CDR2 SQIVND come from the germline V gene (reference sequence). This CDR3 has 13 amino acids. V gave up 4 bases and J gave up 10 bases; unmatched junction bases: 4. CDR3 in amino acids: CASSKGQGREQFF. CDR3 nucleotides: TGTGCCAGTAGTAAGGGACAGGGGCGGGAGCAGTTCTTC.

The gene calls are TRBV7-9 and TRBJ1-4, with 8 bases fitting TRBD1. Germline V CDR1 and CDR2: SEHNR, FQNEAQ (reference sequence). The CDR3 contains 14 residues. V gave up 10 bases and J gave up 1 base; unmatched junction bases: 5. The CDR3 bases are TGTGCCATCCAACAGGGGGGAACTAATGAAAAACTGTTTTTT. This encodes CAIQQGGTNEKLFF.

This chain joins TRBV5-1 and TRBJ1-1; 8 nucleotides match TRBD1. The germline V gene encodes CDR1 SGHRS and CDR2 YFSETQ. The CDR3 is made up of 15 amino acids. With V trimmed by 4 bases and J by 4 bases, 9 bases remained unmatched. The CDR3: CASSTNRQGSTEAFF. The CDR3 region has the DNA TGCGCCAGCAGCACGAATCGACAGGGGAGCACTGAAGCTTTCTTT.

The V call is TRBV19, the J call TRBJ2-7; 7 bases match TRBD2. The trim removed 7 bases at V and 1 base at J, leaving 7 bases unmatched. The CDR3 sequence is 14 residues long. Germline V gene lookup returns CDR1 LNHDA and CDR2 SQIVND (reference sequence). The CDR3 spells CASTKERGSYEQYF. In nucleotides, the CDR3 is TGTGCCAGTACCAAGGAGCGGGGATCCTACGAGCAGTACTTC.

The CDR3 is CASSLRDSRTDTQYF. DNA for the CDR3: TGCGCCAGCAGCCTTCGGGACTCCCGGACAGATACGCAGTATTTT. The chain links TRBV5-1 to TRBJ2-3, with D possibly TRBD2 on 6 matching bases. Trimming shortened V by 4 bases and J by 3 bases, and 15 bases separated the two germline ends. The CDR3 contains 15 residues. CDR1 SGHRS and CDR2 YFSETQ come from the germline V gene.

This chain connects TRBV9 to TRBJ2-1, with 8 bases identical to TRBD2. This CDR3 is built from 19 residues. V lost 2 bases and J lost 0; bases outside the gene matches: 13. Per the germline V gene, CDR1 is SGDLS and CDR2 is YYNGEE. CDR3 sequence reads: CASSVPVAGGPSSYNEQFF. The CDR3 nucleotides are TGTGCCAGCAGCGTCCCCGTGGCGGGGGGCCCGAGCTCCTACAATGAGCAGTTCTTC. Full variable domain (rest looked up from reference TRBV9 and TRBJ2-1): DSGVTQTPKHLITATGQRVTLRCSPRSGDLSVYWYQQSLDQGLQFLIQYYNGEERAKGNILERFSAQQFPDLHSELNLSSLELGDSALYFCASSVPVAGGPSSYNEQFFGPGTRLTVL.

The chain couples TRBV5-4 to TRBJ2-7; 10 positions match TRBD1. J gave up 5 bases and V 1 base, and 15 bases lay outside the gene matches. There are 18 residues in the CDR3. Per the germline V gene, CDR1 is SGHNT and CDR2 is YYREEE (reference sequence). As DNA, the CDR3 is TGTGCCAGCAGCTTGTCGATTGGGCCCGGGACAGGGGTCGACGAGCAGTACTTC. Protein: CASSLSIGPGTGVDEQYF.

CDR3 sequence reads: CASSNRDRAYEQYF. In nucleotides, the CDR3 is TGTGCCAGCAGTAACCGGGACAGGGCCTACGAGCAGTACTTC. The V and J genes are TRBV6-5 and TRBJ2-5; 9 nucleotides align to TRBD1. Judging by the DNA end, TRBJ2-7 fits better; the J call may be wrong. The CDR3 covers 14 residues. From germline, CDR1 is MNHEY and CDR2 SVGAGI.

CDR3: CSALDRGDVLTF. In nucleotides, the CDR3 is TGCAGCGCTTTAGACAGGGGAGACGTCCTGACTTTC. The chain joins TRBV29-1 to TRBJ2-6; 8 bases fit TRBD1. Per the germline V gene, CDR1 is SQVTM and CDR2 is ANQGSEA. V lost 7 bases, J lost 11 bases, and 7 bases stayed unmatched. CDR3 size: 12 residues.

V and J are TRBV28 and TRBJ1-2, with 8 bases that match TRBD1. Trimming at V came to 7 bases and at J to 8 bases, leaving 12 bases not matched to a gene. The germline gives CDR1 MDHEN, CDR2 SYDVKM. The CDR3 is made up of 14 amino acids. CDR3 in DNA: TGTGCCAGCACTTCAATAGGACAGGGCGGAGGCTACACCTTC. As protein: CASTSIGQGGGYTF.